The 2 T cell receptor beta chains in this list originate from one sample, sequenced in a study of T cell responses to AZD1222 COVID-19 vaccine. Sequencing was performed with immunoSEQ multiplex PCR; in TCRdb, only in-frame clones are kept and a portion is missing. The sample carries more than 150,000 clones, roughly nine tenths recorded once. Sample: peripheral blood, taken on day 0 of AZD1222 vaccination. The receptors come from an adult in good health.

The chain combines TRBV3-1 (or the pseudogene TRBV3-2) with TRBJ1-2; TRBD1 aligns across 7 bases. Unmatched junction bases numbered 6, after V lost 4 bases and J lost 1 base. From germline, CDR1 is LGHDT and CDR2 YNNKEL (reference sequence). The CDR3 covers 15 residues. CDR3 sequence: CASSLQGGLNYGYTF. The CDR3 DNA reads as TGTGCCAGCAGCCTCCAAGGGGGCCTTAACTATGGCTACACCTTC.

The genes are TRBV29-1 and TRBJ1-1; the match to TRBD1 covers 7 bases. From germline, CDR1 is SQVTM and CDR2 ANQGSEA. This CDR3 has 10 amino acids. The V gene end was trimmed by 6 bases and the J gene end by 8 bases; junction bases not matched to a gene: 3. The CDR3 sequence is CSVRGAEAFF. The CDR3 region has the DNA TGCAGCGTCAGGGGGGCAGAAGCTTTCTTT.